Each of the 32 T cell receptor beta chains below was sequenced from the same sample in a study of blood T cell repertoires in COVID-19. Measured with immunoSEQ multiplex PCR; TCRdb has only the in-frame clones, and not every one. The profile shows 200,000 or so clones, around 81% of them singletons. Sequencing was performed on peripheral blood. All receptors derive from a woman in her seventies with acute or convalescent COVID-19.

The rearrangement uses TRBV2 and TRBJ2-1; 11 positions agree with TRBD1. J lost 3 bases, V lost 7 bases, and 5 bases had no gene match. CDR3 length: 15 amino acids. Germline lookup yields CDR1 SNHLY and CDR2 FYNNEI. The CDR3 loop reads CASTRDRGIYNEQFF. The CDR3, as DNA: TGTGCCAGCACCCGGGACAGGGGGATCTACAATGAGCAGTTCTTC. The full variable domain, in which reference TRBV2 and TRBJ2-1 provide the parts outside the CDR3, is EPEVTQTPSHQVTQMGQEVILRCVPISNHLYFYWYRQILGQKVEFLVSFYNNEISEKSEIFDDQFSVERPDGSNFTLKIRSTKLEDSAMYFCASTRDRGIYNEQFFGPGTRLTVL.

This chain uses TRBV30 with TRBJ1-2; possible D gene TRBD1, 6 bases. Germline V gene sequence: CDR1 GTSNPN, CDR2 SVGIG (reference sequence). The CDR3 sequence is 13 residues long. The V end lost 2 bases, the J end lost 4 bases, and 11 bases lay between the germline ends. For the CDR3, the DNA is TGTGCCTGGAGTCCCGGGACACCCTATGGCTACACCTTC. It codes for CAWSPGTPYGYTF.

The CDR3 coding sequence is TGTGCCAGCAGCTCACTTCCTGGGGCAGTCTATGGCTACACCTTC. The encoded protein is CASSSLPGAVYGYTF. The chain carries TRBV3-1 (or the pseudogene TRBV3-2) and TRBJ1-2; D might be TRBD1 (5 bases). The CDR3 is 15 residues long. Germline V gene sequence: CDR1 LGHDT, CDR2 YNNKEL (reference sequence). V gave up 5 bases and J gave up 4 bases, with 17 bases separating them.

The chain is built from TRBV11-3 and TRBJ2-1; 8 bases align to TRBD2. After removal of 1 base from V and 9 bases from J, the junction contained 8 bases not matched to a gene. CDR1 is SGHNT and CDR2 is YENEEA in the germline V gene. The length of the CDR3 is 15 residues. The CDR3 protein is CASSLVAGGRGEQFF. The CDR3 coding sequence is TGTGCCAGCAGCTTAGTTGCGGGAGGCCGCGGTGAGCAGTTCTTC.

The V and J genes are TRBV19 and TRBJ1-4; TRBD1 matches at 7 bases. V lost 4 bases, J lost 5 bases, and 4 bases stayed unmatched. Germline V lookup: CDR1 LNHDA, CDR2 SQIVND (reference sequence). The CDR3 is made up of 14 amino acids. CDR3 DNA sequence: TGTGCCAGTAGTAACAGGGGAGCAAATGAAAAACTGTTTTTT. Protein sequence: CASSNRGANEKLFF.

This clone was detected a few times. V gene TRBV7-2 combines with J gene TRBJ1-6, with 7 bases lining up with TRBD1. Germline CDR1 and CDR2: SGHTA and FQGNSA. The CDR3 is made up of 13 amino acids. With 11 bases clipped from V and 6 bases from J, the junction kept 7 bases outside the gene matches. The CDR3 nucleotides read TGTGCCGGACAGGACAGAGCTAATTCACCCCTCCACTTT. Translating gives CAGQDRANSPLHF.

The V gene is TRBV10-2, the J gene TRBJ1-5, with 7 bases identical to TRBD1. Germline values: CDR1 WSHSY, CDR2 SAAADI. Germline trimming cut 3 bases from V and 0 bases from J; bases unmatched to any gene: 11. The CDR3 has 18 residues. CDR3 in amino acids: CASSEHGTAILSNQPQHF. The CDR3 DNA is TGCGCCAGCAGTGAACATGGGACAGCGATCCTTAGCAATCAGCCCCAGCATTTT.

This sequence joins TRBV29-1 and TRBJ1-1; the match to TRBD1 covers 9 bases. The CDR3 totals 15 residues. Germline CDR1 and CDR2: SQVTM and ANQGSEA. V lost 1 base to trimming and J lost 5 bases; unmatched junction nucleotides: 8. The CDR3 reads CSVEGVQGAKTEAFF. In DNA form, the CDR3 reads TGCAGCGTTGAAGGCGTACAGGGGGCTAAGACTGAAGCTTTCTTT.

The chain employs TRBV11-1 and TRBJ1-2; 7 bases agree with TRBD1. Germline trimming cut 5 bases from V and 7 bases from J; bases unmatched to any gene: 7. Germline-derived CDR1 and CDR2 are SGHAT and FQDESV (reference sequence). The CDR3 is made up of 13 amino acids. The CDR3 nucleotides read TGTGCCAGCAGCCTGACAGGGTTCGGTGGCTACACCTTC. As protein: CASSLTGFGGYTF.

This clone was counted between two and nine times. The rearrangement links TRBV3-1 (or the pseudogene TRBV3-2) to TRBJ1-6, with 7 bases aligning to TRBD1. CDR1 and CDR2 (germline): LGHDT, YNNKEL (reference sequence). The length of the CDR3 is 14 residues. With V trimmed by 2 bases and J by 9 bases, 4 bases remained unmatched. The CDR3 loop is CASSQQTGASPLHF. The CDR3 coding sequence is TGTGCCAGCAGCCAACAAACAGGGGCTTCACCCCTCCACTTT.

The V and J genes are TRBV6-5 and TRBJ2-1; 8 nucleotides match TRBD1. Germline CDR1 is MNHEY and CDR2 is SVGAGI. The length of the CDR3 is 15 residues. V trimming: 6 bases; J trimming: 4 bases; junction bases outside the gene matches: 8. The CDR3 bases are TGTGCCAGCAGATTGACAGGGGAGCCTTACAATGAGCAGTTCTTC. Its translation: CASRLTGEPYNEQFF.

The J gene is TRBJ1-3, the V gene TRBV6-6, with TRBD1 matching 9 bases. Losses at the gene ends were 7 bases for V and 8 bases for J; bases not matched to a gene: 6. This CDR3 has 13 residues. Germline V gives CDR1 MNHNY, CDR2 SVGAGI (reference sequence). The CDR3 here is CASTRDRGDTIYF. CDR3 bases: TGTGCCAGCACCCGCGACAGGGGGGACACCATATATTTT.

This clone was picked up a small number of times. V is TRBV5-1 and J is TRBJ1-2; D is possibly TRBD1 (6 bases). CDR3 size: 16 residues. Germline lookup yields CDR1 SGHRS and CDR2 YFSETQ. The V end lost 5 bases, the J end lost 4 bases, and 21 bases lay between the germline ends. CDR3 DNA: TGCGCCAGCAGGACAGGTACAGGATCCGGAGGCTATGGCTACACCTTC. Its translation is CASRTGTGSGGYGYTF.

This clone was found a few times. This chain joins TRBV7-3 and TRBJ2-1, with 8 bases fitting TRBD2. J was trimmed by 6 bases and V by 1 base; bases with no gene match: 8. The V gene's germline CDR1 is SGHTA and CDR2 FQGTGA. The CDR3 is 16 amino acids. CDR3 DNA: TGTGCCAGCAGCTTAAGGCCGGGAGGGCCGGGCAATGAGCAGTTCTTC. This sequence encodes CASSLRPGGPGNEQFF.

The V gene is TRBV6-1, the J gene TRBJ1-5; 8 bases match TRBD1. The V gene's germline CDR1 is MNHNS and CDR2 SASEGT. V shed 3 bases and J 1 base; nucleotides not matched to a gene: 5. There are 16 residues in the CDR3. The CDR3 is CASSDRGQGSNQPQHF. The DNA of the CDR3 is TGTGCCAGCAGTGACAGGGGGCAGGGGAGCAATCAGCCCCAGCATTTT.

This chain links TRBV10-3 with TRBJ2-5, with 10 nucleotides matching TRBD2. Germline CDR1 ENHRY, CDR2 SYGVKD. The CDR3 covers 14 residues. Trimming cost V 8 bases and J 0 bases; bases outside gene matches: 3. CDR3 sequence (DNA): TGTGCCATCGGGACTAGCGCTAACCAAGAGACCCAGTACTTC. Its protein product is CAIGTSANQETQYF.

The chain has TRBV27 and TRBJ1-1; 8 bases agree with TRBD1. The junction had 2 bases not matched to a gene; V was cut back by 5 bases and J by 0 bases. Germline-derived CDR1 and CDR2 are MNHEY and SMNVEV (reference sequence). The CDR3 runs to 14 residues. The CDR3 protein is CASSPDRVNTEAFF. The CDR3 nucleotides are TGTGCCAGCAGTCCGGACAGGGTGAACACTGAAGCTTTCTTT.

This chain uses TRBV6-4 with TRBJ2-1; no reliable D call. Germline CDR1 MRHNA, CDR2 SNTAGT. The CDR3 is made up of 17 amino acids. Trimming took 3 bases from V and 0 from J, leaving 15 bases between them. The CDR3 DNA reads TGTGCCAGCAGTGAGGTTCTGCGGTATAGCTCCTACAATGAGCAGTTCTTC. Protein: CASSEVLRYSSYNEQFF.

This clone has only a few counts. The chain joins TRBV5-1 to TRBJ1-1; 8 bases agree with TRBD1. The CDR3 has 14 residues. Trimming took 4 bases from V and 4 from J; bases not matched to a gene: 6. The V gene's germline CDR1 is SGHRS and CDR2 YFSETQ. The CDR3 nucleotides are TGCGCCAGCAGCAGCAATACAGGGGGCACTGAAGCTTTCTTT. Protein product: CASSSNTGGTEAFF.

The chain recombines TRBV5-1 with TRBJ2-7, with 10 nucleotides matching TRBD2. After removal of 6 bases from V and 7 bases from J, the junction contained 13 bases not matched to a gene. This CDR3 comprises 15 residues. The V gene's germline CDR1 is SGHRS and CDR2 YFSETQ. CDR3 loop: CASTPGAGGTMEQYF. CDR3 sequence (DNA): TGCGCCAGCACCCCAGGAGCGGGAGGGACTATGGAGCAGTACTTC.

The chain couples TRBV19 to TRBJ1-5; 7 bases agree with TRBD1. V lost 4 bases and J lost 3; bases outside the gene matches: 9. CDR3 length equals 16 residues. CDR1 is LNHDA and CDR2 is SQIVND in the germline V gene (reference sequence). CDR3 nucleotide sequence: TGTGCCAGTAGTACTACGACAGGGTGGGACAATCAGCCCCAGCATTTT. Its protein product is CASSTTTGWDNQPQHF. Full variable domain (missing parts from reference TRBV19 and TRBJ1-5): DGGITQSPKYLFRKEGQNVTLSCEQNLNHDAMYWYRQDPGQGLRLIYYSQIVNDFQKGDIAEGYSVSREKKESFPLTVTSAQKNPTAFYLCASSTTTGWDNQPQHFGDGTRLSIL.

This chain connects TRBV5-1 to TRBJ2-7, with 10 nucleotides matching TRBD1. With 0 bases clipped from V and 4 bases from J, the junction kept 7 bases outside the gene matches. Germline lookup yields CDR1 SGHRS and CDR2 YFSETQ. CDR3 length: 16 residues. The CDR3 is CASSLGGTGATYEQYF. Here the CDR3 DNA reads TGCGCCAGCAGCTTGGGGGGGACAGGGGCGACATACGAGCAGTACTTC. The whole variable domain, filled in from reference TRBV5-1 and TRBJ2-7, reads KAGVTQTPRYLIKTRGQQVTLSCSPISGHRSVSWYQQTPGQGLQFLFEYFSETQRNKGNFPGRFSGRQFSNSRSEMNVSTLELGDSALYLCASSLGGTGATYEQYFGPGTRLTVT.

This clone has a handful of counts. The chain's CDR3 is CAIKSQGLRSTEAFF. The CDR3 DNA reads TGTGCCATCAAATCACAGGGTCTCCGGAGCACTGAAGCTTTCTTT. This chain uses TRBV6-5 with TRBJ1-1, with D perhaps TRBD1 (6 bases). Between the trimmed V and J ends, which lost 10 bases and 4 bases, there was a span of 22 bases. The CDR3 consists of 15 residues. Germline lookup yields CDR1 MNHEY and CDR2 SVGAGI.

J is TRBJ1-2 and V is TRBV18, with 7 bases that match TRBD1. The V segment lost 2 bases and the J segment 4 bases; nucleotides outside the gene matches: 13. From germline, CDR1 is KGHSH and CDR2 LQKENI. This CDR3 comprises 17 residues. CDR3 amino acids: CASSPLPGEGAGYGYTF. For the CDR3, the DNA is TGTGCCAGCTCACCATTGCCGGGAGAGGGGGCCGGCTATGGCTACACCTTC.

The table lists this clone with a few counts. The chain has TRBV3-1 (or the pseudogene TRBV3-2) and TRBJ1-2; 10 bases map to TRBD1. The V and J ends lost 3 bases and 8 bases, in that order; junction bases with no gene match: 9. Germline V lookup: CDR1 LGHDT, CDR2 YNNKEL (reference sequence). This CDR3 contains 15 residues. The CDR3 coding sequence is TGTGCCAGCAGCCATCGGACAGGGGGGAGTTACGGCTACACCTTC. Amino acids: CASSHRTGGSYGYTF.

This rearrangement joins TRBV14 to TRBJ1-4; no clear D gene. CDR1 and CDR2 (germline): SGHDN, FVKESK. The CDR3 runs 15 residues. The ends were cut back, 1 base at V and 3 bases at J, with 9 bases in the middle. The CDR3 here is CASSQGAYSNEKLFF. CDR3 nucleotide sequence: TGTGCCAGCAGCCAAGGAGCATATTCTAATGAAAAACTGTTTTTT.

The CDR3 nucleotides are TGCGCCAGCAGCCAAACGCAGGGGTTCTATGGCTACACCTTC. Protein sequence: CASSQTQGFYGYTF. This sequence joins TRBV5-1 and TRBJ1-2; perhaps TRBD1 as D (6 bases). Trimming left V 4 bases short and J 4 bases short, with 14 bases between. The CDR3 runs 14 residues. The V gene's germline CDR1 is SGHRS and CDR2 YFSETQ.

This chain connects TRBV6-5 to TRBJ2-3, with 8 nucleotides matching TRBD1. V shed 6 bases, J shed 0 bases, and the junction held 5 bases outside the gene matches. Germline V CDR1 and CDR2: MNHEY, SVGAGI. The CDR3 is 15 amino acids. The CDR3 loop reads CASRPQGASTDTQYF. The CDR3 DNA is TGTGCCAGCAGACCCCAGGGGGCGAGCACAGATACGCAGTATTTT.

This chain links TRBV7-8 with TRBJ2-7, with D tentatively TRBD2 (6 bases). V was pared by 2 bases and J by 0 bases, with 14 bases between. The CDR3 spans 16 residues. Per the germline V gene, CDR1 is SGHVS and CDR2 is FQNEAQ. The CDR3 is CASSLFARGLSYEQYF. The CDR3 DNA follows: TGTGCCAGCAGCTTATTCGCGAGGGGACTCTCCTACGAGCAGTACTTC. The full variable domain, rest sourced from reference TRBV7-8 and TRBJ2-7, is GAGVSQSPRYKVAKRGQDVALRCDPISGHVSLFWYQQALGQGPEFLTYFQNEAQLDKSGLPSDRFFAERPEGSVSTLKIQRTQQEDSAVYLCASSLFARGLSYEQYFGPGTRLTVT.

The rearrangement links TRBV28 to TRBJ2-2; D is perhaps TRBD1 (6 bases). CDR3 length: 22 residues. Germline V gene lookup returns CDR1 MDHEN and CDR2 SYDVKM. The germline V and J ends were trimmed by 4 bases and 4 bases, with 34 bases remaining between them. CDR3 loop: CASSSPWAREWQVVGGTGELFF. The CDR3 DNA follows: TGTGCCAGCAGTTCACCGTGGGCGAGGGAATGGCAGGTTGTAGGGGGCACCGGGGAGCTGTTTTTT. Drawing the rest from reference TRBV28 and TRBJ2-2, the complete variable domain is DVKVTQSSRYLVKRTGEKVFLECVQDMDHENMFWYRQDPGLGLRLIYFSYDVKMKEKGDIPEGYSVSREKKERFSLILESASTNQTSMYLCASSSPWAREWQVVGGTGELFFGEGSRLTVL.

This chain connects TRBV6-5 to TRBJ2-1; tentatively, D is TRBD1 (5 bases). V dropped 8 bases and J dropped 2 bases, with 13 bases sitting between them. This CDR3 is 14 amino acids long. Germline CDR1 is MNHEY and CDR2 is SVGAGI. The CDR3 DNA reads as TGTGCCAGCTCGAAGGGGCAGACCTACAATGAGCAGTTCTTC. Translation: CASSKGQTYNEQFF.

This clone was recorded only once. The chain joins TRBV2 to TRBJ1-5, with TRBD1 matching 8 bases. Per germline, CDR1 SNHLY and CDR2 FYNNEI. V was pared by 4 bases and J by 0 bases, with 14 bases of the junction left unmatched. This CDR3 comprises 19 residues. The CDR3 DNA reads TGTGCCAGCAGTGTCAGCCGGGGGACAGGTGGGAATAGCAATCAGCCCCAGCATTTT. Translating it yields CASSVSRGTGGNSNQPQHF.